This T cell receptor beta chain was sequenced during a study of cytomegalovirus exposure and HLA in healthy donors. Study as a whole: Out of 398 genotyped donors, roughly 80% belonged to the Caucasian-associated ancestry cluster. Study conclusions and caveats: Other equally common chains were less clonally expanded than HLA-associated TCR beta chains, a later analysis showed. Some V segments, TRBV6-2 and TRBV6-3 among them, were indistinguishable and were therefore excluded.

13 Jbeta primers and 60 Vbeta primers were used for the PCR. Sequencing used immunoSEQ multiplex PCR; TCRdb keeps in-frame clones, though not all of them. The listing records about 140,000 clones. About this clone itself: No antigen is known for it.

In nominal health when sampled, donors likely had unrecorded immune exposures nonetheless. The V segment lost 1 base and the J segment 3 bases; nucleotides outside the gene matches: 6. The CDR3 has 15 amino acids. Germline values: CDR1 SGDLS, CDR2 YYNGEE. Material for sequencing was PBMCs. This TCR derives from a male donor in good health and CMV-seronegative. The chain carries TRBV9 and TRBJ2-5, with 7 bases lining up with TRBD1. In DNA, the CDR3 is TGTGCCAGCAGCGTAATGGGACAGATGGAAGAGACCCAGTACTTC. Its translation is CASSVMGQMEETQYF.